The clone carrying this TCR beta chain was counted between two and nine times. Its antigen is currently unknown. Here immunoSEQ multiplex PCR was the method, and the copy in TCRdb shows in-frame clones only, minus some. The table has 10,000 or so clones, approximately 80% seen once. Each patient relapsed following autologous stem cell transplantation, and prior brentuximab vedotin exposure differed. The sample comes from a study of PD-1 blockade in classical Hodgkin lymphoma. Study overall: Nivolumab 3 mg/kg was given intravenously every 2 weeks. Overall study findings and caveats: The study found that TCR diversity rose significantly by C4D1 in CD4+ but not CD8+ cells. Complete responders started with a diversity level that resembled newly diagnosed patients at baseline. After ASCT, patients who started nivolumab under 1 year later were excluded.

Looked up from germline, CDR1 is SGHVS and CDR2 is FNYEAQ. Trimming at V came to 11 bases and at J to 5 bases, leaving 8 bases not matched to a gene. The CDR3 has 13 residues. The clonotype was recovered from a human donor with classical Hodgkin lymphoma. The chain combines TRBV7-6 with TRBJ1-1, with 10 bases lining up with TRBD1. This specimen was peripheral blood mononuclear cells (PBMCs), taken at baseline. The CDR3 sequence is CARMTGGRTEAFF. The DNA for the CDR3 is TGTGCCCGGATGACAGGGGGCCGGACTGAAGCTTTCTTT.